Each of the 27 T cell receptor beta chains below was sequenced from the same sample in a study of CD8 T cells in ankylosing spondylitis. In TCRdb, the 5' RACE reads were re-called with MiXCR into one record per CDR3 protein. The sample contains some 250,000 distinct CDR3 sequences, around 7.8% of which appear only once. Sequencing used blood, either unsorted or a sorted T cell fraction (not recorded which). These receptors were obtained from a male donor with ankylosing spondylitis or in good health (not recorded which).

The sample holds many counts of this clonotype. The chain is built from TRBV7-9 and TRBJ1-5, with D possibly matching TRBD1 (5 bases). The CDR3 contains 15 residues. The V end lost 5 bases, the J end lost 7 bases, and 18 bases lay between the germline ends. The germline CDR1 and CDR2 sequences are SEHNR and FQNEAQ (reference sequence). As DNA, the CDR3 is TGTGCCAGCAGCGCGGAGGGGTGGTCGGGCCAGCCCCAGCATTTT. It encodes CASSAEGWSGQPQHF.

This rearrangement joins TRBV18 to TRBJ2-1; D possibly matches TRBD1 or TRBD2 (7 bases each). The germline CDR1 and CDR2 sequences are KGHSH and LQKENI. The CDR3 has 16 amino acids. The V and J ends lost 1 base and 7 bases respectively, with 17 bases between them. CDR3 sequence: CASSPRGQGEGNEQFF. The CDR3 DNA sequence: TGTGCCAGCTCACCACGTGGCCAGGGGGAGGGGAATGAGCAGTTCTTC.

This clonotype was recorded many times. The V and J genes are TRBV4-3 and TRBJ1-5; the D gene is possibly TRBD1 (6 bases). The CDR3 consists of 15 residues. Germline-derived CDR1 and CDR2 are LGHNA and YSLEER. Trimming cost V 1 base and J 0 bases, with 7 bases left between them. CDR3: CASSQVTGSNQPQHF. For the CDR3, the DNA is TGCGCCAGCAGCCAAGTGACAGGTAGCAATCAGCCCCAGCATTTT.

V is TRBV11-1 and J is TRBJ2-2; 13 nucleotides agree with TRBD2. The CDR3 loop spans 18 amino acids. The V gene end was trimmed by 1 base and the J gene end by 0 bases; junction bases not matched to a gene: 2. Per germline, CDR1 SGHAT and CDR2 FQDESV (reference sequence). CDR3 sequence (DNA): TGTGCCAGCAGCTTAGGGACTAGCGGGAGAGCGAACACCGGGGAGCTGTTTTTT. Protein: CASSLGTSGRANTGELFF.

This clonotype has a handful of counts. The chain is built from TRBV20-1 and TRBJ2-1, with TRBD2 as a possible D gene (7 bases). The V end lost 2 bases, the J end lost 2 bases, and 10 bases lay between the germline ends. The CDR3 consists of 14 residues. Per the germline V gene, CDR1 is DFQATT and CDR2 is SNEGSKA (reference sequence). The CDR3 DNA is TGCAGTGCTAGATGGGGGGGCCCCTACAATGAGCAGTTCTTC. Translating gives CSARWGGPYNEQFF.

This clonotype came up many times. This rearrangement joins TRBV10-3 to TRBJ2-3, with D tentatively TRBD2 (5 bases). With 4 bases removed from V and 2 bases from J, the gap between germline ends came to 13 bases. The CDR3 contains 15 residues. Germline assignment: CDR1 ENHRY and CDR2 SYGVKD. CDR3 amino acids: CAISAPQEDTDTQYF. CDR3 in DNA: TGTGCCATCAGTGCCCCGCAGGAGGACACAGATACGCAGTATTTT.

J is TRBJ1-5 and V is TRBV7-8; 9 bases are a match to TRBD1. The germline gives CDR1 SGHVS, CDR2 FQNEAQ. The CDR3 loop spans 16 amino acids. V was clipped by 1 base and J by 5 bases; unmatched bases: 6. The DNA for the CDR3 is TGTGCCAGCAGCTTAGACAGGGGGCTTAAATATCAGCCCCAGCATTTT. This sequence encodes CASSLDRGLKYQPQHF.

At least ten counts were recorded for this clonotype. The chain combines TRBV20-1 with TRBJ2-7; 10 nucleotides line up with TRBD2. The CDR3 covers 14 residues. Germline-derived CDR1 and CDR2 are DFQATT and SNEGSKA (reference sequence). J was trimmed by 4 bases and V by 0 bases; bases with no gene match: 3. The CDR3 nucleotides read TGCAGTGCTAGAGAAGGACTAGCGGATTACGAGCAGTACTTC. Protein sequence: CSAREGLADYEQYF.

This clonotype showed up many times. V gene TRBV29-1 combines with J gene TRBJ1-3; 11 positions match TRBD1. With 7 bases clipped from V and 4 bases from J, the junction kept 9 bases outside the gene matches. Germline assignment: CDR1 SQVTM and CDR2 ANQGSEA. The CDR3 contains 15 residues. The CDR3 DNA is TGCAGCGGTGGGACAGGGGGACCTTCGGGAAACACCATATATTTT. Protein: CSGGTGGPSGNTIYF.

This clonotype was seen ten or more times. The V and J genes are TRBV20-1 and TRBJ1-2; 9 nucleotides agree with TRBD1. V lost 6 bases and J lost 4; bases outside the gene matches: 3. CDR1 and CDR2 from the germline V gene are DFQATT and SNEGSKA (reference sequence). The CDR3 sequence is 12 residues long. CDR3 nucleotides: TGCAGTGCACCGACAGGGGGCTATGGCTACACCTTC. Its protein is CSAPTGGYGYTF.

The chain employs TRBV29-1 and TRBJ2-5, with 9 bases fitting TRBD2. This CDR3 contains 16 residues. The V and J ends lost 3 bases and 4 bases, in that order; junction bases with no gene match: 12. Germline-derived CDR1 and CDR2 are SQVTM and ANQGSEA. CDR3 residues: CSVEPSAGGLGETQYF. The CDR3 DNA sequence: TGCAGCGTTGAGCCCTCCGCGGGAGGGTTGGGAGAGACCCAGTACTTC.

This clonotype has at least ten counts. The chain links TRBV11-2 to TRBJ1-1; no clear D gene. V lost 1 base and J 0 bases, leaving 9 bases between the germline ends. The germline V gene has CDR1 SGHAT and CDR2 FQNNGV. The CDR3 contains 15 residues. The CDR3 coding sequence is TGTGCCAGCAGCTTAGTCCTAACAGTGAACACTGAAGCTTTCTTT. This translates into CASSLVLTVNTEAFF.

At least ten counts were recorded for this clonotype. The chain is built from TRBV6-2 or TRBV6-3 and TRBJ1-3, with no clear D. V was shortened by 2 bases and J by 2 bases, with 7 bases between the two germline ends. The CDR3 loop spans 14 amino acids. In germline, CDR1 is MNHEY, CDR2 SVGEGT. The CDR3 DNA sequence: TGTGCCAGCAGTTACACGGGCACTGGAAACACCATATATTTT. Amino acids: CASSYTGTGNTIYF.

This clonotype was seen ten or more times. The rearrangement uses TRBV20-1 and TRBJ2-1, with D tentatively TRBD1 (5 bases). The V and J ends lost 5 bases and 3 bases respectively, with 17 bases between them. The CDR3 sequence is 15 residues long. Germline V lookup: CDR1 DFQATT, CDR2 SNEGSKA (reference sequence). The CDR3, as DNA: TGCAGTGCTCCTCGGCTAACAGGAGTCTACAATGAGCAGTTCTTC. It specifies CSAPRLTGVYNEQFF.

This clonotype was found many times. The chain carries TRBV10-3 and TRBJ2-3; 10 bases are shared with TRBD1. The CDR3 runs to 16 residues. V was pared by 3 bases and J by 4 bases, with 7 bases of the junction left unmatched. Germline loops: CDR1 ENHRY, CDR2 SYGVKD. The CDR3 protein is CAISERGTGVPDTQYF. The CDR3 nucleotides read TGTGCCATCAGTGAAAGGGGGACAGGGGTCCCAGATACGCAGTATTTT.

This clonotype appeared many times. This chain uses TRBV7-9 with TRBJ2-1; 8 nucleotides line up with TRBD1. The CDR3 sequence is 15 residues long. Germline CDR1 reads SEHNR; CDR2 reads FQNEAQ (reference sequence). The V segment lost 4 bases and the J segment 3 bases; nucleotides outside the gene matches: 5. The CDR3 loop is CASSSRGLGYNEQFF. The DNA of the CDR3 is TGTGCCAGCAGCTCCAGGGGGCTAGGCTACAATGAGCAGTTCTTC.

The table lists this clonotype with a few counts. The CDR3 loop is CASTRQGNYEQYF. The CDR3 DNA reads TGTGCCAGCACCAGACAGGGGAACTACGAGCAGTACTTC. The genes are TRBV2 and TRBJ2-7; TRBD1 agrees at 8 bases. Germline loops: CDR1 SNHLY, CDR2 FYNNEI. J was trimmed by 3 bases and V by 7 bases; bases with no gene match: 5. The CDR3 is 13 amino acids. Combining the CDR3 with reference TRBV2 and TRBJ2-7 gives the whole variable domain EPEVTQTPSHQVTQMGQEVILRCVPISNHLYFYWYRQILGQKVEFLVSFYNNEISEKSEIFDDQFSVERPDGSNFTLKIRSTKLEDSAMYFCASTRQGNYEQYFGPGTRLTVT.

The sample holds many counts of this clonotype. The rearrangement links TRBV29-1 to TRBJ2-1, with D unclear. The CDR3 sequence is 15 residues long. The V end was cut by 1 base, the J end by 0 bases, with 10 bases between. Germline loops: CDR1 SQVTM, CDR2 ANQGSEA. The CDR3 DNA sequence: TGCAGCGTTGAAGGGACCCAGAGCTCCTACAATGAGCAGTTCTTC. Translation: CSVEGTQSSYNEQFF.

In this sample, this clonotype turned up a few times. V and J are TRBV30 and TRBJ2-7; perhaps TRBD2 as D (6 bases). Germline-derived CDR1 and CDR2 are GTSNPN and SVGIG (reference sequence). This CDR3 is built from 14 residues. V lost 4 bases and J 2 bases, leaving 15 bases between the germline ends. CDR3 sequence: CAWTPGGFPYEQYF. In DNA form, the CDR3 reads TGTGCCTGGACCCCAGGAGGGTTCCCCTACGAGCAGTACTTC.

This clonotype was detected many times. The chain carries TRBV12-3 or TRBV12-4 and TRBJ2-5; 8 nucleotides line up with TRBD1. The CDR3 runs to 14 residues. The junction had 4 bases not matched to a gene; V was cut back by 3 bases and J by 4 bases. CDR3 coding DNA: TGTGCCAGCAGTTTCTTCAGGGGGCCAGAGACCCAGTACTTC. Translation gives CASSFFRGPETQYF.

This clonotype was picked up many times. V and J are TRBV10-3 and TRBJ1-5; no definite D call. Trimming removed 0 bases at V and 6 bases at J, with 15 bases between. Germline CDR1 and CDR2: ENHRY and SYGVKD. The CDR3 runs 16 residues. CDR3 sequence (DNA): TGTGCCATCAGTGAGTCCACCATCGGGGTGGGTCAGCCCCAGCATTTT. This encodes CAISESTIGVGQPQHF.

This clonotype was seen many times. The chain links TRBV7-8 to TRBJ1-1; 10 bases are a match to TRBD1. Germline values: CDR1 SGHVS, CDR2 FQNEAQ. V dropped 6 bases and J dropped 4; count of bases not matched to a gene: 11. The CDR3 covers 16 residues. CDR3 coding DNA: TGTGCCAGCAGACCTGGACAGGGGGGGCCTAGCACTGAAGCTTTCTTT. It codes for CASRPGQGGPSTEAFF.

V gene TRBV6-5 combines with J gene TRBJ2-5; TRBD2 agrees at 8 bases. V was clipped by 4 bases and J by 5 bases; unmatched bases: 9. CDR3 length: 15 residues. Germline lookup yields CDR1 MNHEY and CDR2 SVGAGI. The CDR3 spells CASSSLSGRGETQYF. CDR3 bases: TGTGCCAGCAGTTCCCTGAGCGGGAGAGGGGAGACCCAGTACTTC.

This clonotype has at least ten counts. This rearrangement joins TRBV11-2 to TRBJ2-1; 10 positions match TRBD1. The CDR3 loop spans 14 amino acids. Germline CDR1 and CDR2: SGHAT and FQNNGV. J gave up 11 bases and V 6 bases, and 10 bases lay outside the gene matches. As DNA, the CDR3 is TGTGCCAGCAGGTCGACAGGGGGCGACCCCAAGCAGTTCTTC. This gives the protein CASRSTGGDPKQFF.

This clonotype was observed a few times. CDR3 protein: CASRDGTANEQFF. In nucleotides, the CDR3 is TGTGCCAGCAGAGATGGAACAGCCAATGAGCAGTTCTTC. The chain combines TRBV7-9 with TRBJ2-1; D is uncertain. The CDR3 is made up of 13 amino acids. Trimming removed 6 bases at V and 6 bases at J, with 12 bases between. The V gene's germline CDR1 is SEHNR and CDR2 FQNEAQ (reference sequence). Drawing the rest from reference TRBV7-9 and TRBJ2-1, the complete variable domain is DTGVSQNPRHKITKRGQNVTFRCDPISEHNRLYWYRQTLGQGPEFLTYFQNEAQLEKSRLLSDRFSAERPKGSFSTLEIQRTEQGDSAMYLCASRDGTANEQFFGPGTRLTVL.

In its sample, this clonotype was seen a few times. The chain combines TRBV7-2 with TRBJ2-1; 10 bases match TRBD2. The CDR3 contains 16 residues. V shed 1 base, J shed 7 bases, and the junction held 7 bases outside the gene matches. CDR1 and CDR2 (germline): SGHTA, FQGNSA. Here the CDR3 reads CASSLVASGGGNEQFF. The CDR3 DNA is TGTGCCAGCAGCTTAGTGGCCAGCGGGGGGGGGAATGAGCAGTTCTTC.

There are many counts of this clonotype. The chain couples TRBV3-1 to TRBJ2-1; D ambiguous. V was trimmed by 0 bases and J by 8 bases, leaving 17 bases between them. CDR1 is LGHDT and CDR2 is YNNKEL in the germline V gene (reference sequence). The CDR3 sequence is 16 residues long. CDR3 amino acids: CASSQEGFGTGHEQFF. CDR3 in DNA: TGTGCCAGCAGCCAAGAAGGTTTCGGAACCGGGCATGAGCAGTTCTTC.